This TCR beta chain emerged from a study of naive and memory T cell subsets. Overall study results and limits: TCR transcript changes with activation or differentiation may affect this RNA method.

This clonotype was seen a few times. Its specificity is unknown. Ligated cDNA underwent four rounds of PCR with nested alpha and beta constant region primers and SP2. TCRdb called the UMI-ligation and nested PCR reads again in MiXCR, with one record for every CDR3 protein. The table lists fewer than 30,000 distinct CDR3 sequences, 5% to 5.5% of them singletons. This CDR3 is 14 amino acids long. Trimming removed 6 bases from V and 4 bases from J, with 13 bases in between. CDR1 MDHEN and CDR2 SYDVKM come from the germline V gene. TCR cDNA received a 3' ligated oligonucleotide that carried a UMI. Whole-blood samples were under 3 ml of peripheral blood from healthy adult volunteers.

This chain links TRBV28 with TRBJ1-5, with a weak D call TRBD1 (6 bases). This sequence was found in an adult in good health. The sequenced sample consisted of blood. In nucleotides, the CDR3 is TGTGCCAGCAGCGAGGGCGGGACAAATCAGCCCCAGCATTTT. Encoded protein: CASSEGGTNQPQHF.